The T cell receptor (beta chain) described here comes from a study of T cell responses to AZD1222 COVID-19 vaccine. Pooling covered second doses at about 4 or about 12 weeks. Germline CDR1 reads SGHKS; CDR2 reads YYEKEE (reference sequence). CDR3 length: 13 amino acids. V lost 0 bases and J lost 3, with 7 bases in between. Method: immunoSEQ multiplex PCR; TCRdb's copy keeps in-frame clones and lacks some. The profile shows tens of thousands of clones, 85% to 95% of them singletons. The sequences come from peripheral blood, collected 28 days after the second AZD1222 dose. The chain joins TRBV5-5 to TRBJ2-7; D remains ambiguous. The receptor was derived from an adult who received the AZD1222 COVID-19 vaccine. As DNA, the CDR3 is TGTGCCAGCAGCTTGGGACCTTTCTACGAGCAGTACTTC. Its protein product is CASSLGPFYEQYF.